Listed below are T cell receptor beta chains from one sample, sequenced in a study of response to subunit inactivated influenza vaccine. Via MiXCR, TCRdb re-called the RT-PCR reads, giving one row per CDR3 protein. The table lists around 540,000 distinct CDR3 sequences, approximately 10% of them singletons. The sequences come from PBMCs from blood, collected on the day of vaccination. The receptor set was obtained from a man aged 50-60 years who received an inactivated influenza vaccine. CDR3s include the opening cysteine and the closing phenylalanine or tryptophan. The D gene is left open where the match is weak. Size tells how often a clone was seen (once, few, many) or the class of an expanded clone, and some rows leave it out.

size	D	V	J	DNA	CDR3
few	TRBD1	TRBV20-1	TRBJ2-5	TGCAGTGCTAGAGAATGGGACAGGGGATCGGGAGAGACCCAGTACTTC	CSAREWDRGSGETQYF
few	NA	TRBV4-1	TRBJ2-2	TGCGCCAGCAGCCAAGATGCACAGATTATAGGGGAGCTGTTTTTT	CASSQDAQIIGELFF
few	NA	TRBV5-1	TRBJ1-6	TGCGCCAGCAGCCTTTCCACGACACTGAATTCACCCCTCCACTTT	CASSLSTTLNSPLHF
few	NA	TRBV28	TRBJ2-5	TGTGCCAGCAGGGCGGGGATCGGGGAGACCCAGTACTTC	CASRAGIGETQYF
NA	NA	TRBV12-3/TRBV12-4	TRBJ2-4	TGTGCCAGCAGTTTCGTCAGGGCTCTTGGCAAAAACATTCAGTACTTC	CASSFVRALGKNIQYF
NA	NA	TRBV2	TRBJ2-2	TGTGCCAGCACCACACGTAATGCAATAACCGGGGAGCTGTTTTTT	CASTTRNAITGELFF
many	TRBD2	TRBV6-2/TRBV6-3	TRBJ2-7	TGTGCCAGCCGTCCGGGACTATCAACCTTAAAACTACCGGGTGAGCAGTACTTC	CASRPGLSTLKLPGEQYF
NA	NA	TRBV12-3/TRBV12-4	TRBJ2-1	TGTGCCAGCAGTTTAAATGGAAGGGGCAATGAGCAGTTCTTC	CASSLNGRGNEQFF
few	NA	TRBV6-2/TRBV6-3	TRBJ1-2	TGTGCCAGCAGTCCCAGGGCGTTTAGCTATGGCTACACCTTC	CASSPRAFSYGYTF
many	TRBD1	TRBV6-1	TRBJ2-2	TGTGCCAGCAGGCTCCCGGAAGGACAGGGAGCGAACACCGGGGAGCTGTTTTTT	CASRLPEGQGANTGELFF
few	NA	TRBV13	TRBJ2-2	TGTGCCAGCAGCTTAGAAGGAACGGGGAGGTGGACCGGGGAGCTGTTTTTT	CASSLEGTGRWTGELFF
NA	NA	TRBV7-9	TRBJ2-1	TGTGCCAGCAGCACTAAAGGGATTAGCTCCTACAATGAGCAGTTCTTC	CASSTKGISSYNEQFF
NA	NA	TRBV29-1	TRBJ1-5	TGCAGCGTTTCAACGGGGGGAGATAGCAATCAGCCCCAGCATTTT	CSVSTGGDSNQPQHF
few	NA	TRBV20-1	TRBJ2-5	TGCAGTGCCGTTAGGGACGGAGGTACCGCGGAGACCCAGTACTTC	CSAVRDGGTAETQYF
few	NA	TRBV5-1	TRBJ2-5	TGCGCCAGCAGCTTGTTTAGCGTTGAGACCCAGTACTTC	CASSLFSVETQYF
few	TRBD1	TRBV5-1	TRBJ1-1	TGCGCCAGCAGCGTGACAGGGTCCCACCCAGGCGAAGCTTTCTTT	CASSVTGSHPGEAFF
many	NA	TRBV5-1	TRBJ2-5	TGTGCCAGCAGTTTCGGACAAGAGACCCAGTACTTC	CASSFGQETQYF
many	NA	TRBV5-6	TRBJ1-1	TGTGCCAGCAGCTTCCGAGGCACTGAAGCTTTCTTT	CASSFRGTEAFF
many	TRBD2	TRBV12-3/TRBV12-4	TRBJ2-3	TGTGCCAGCAGTTTCATGGCTAGCGGGAGATCTGATACGCAGTATTTT	CASSFMASGRSDTQYF
NA	TRBD1	TRBV7-8	TRBJ2-1	TGTGCCAGCAGCACCGACTCAGGGACAGGGTACAATGAGCAGTTCTTC	CASSTDSGTGYNEQFF
many	NA	TRBV15	TRBJ2-7	TGTGCCACCAGCAGCCTTGGGGTCTCCTACGAGCAGTACTTC	CATSSLGVSYEQYF
NA	NA	TRBV6-5	TRBJ2-5	TGTGCCAGCAGTTACCTTGCCCGGACAAGGGACCCCGTCCAACAGACCCAGTACTTC	CASSYLARTRDPVQQTQYF
many	NA	TRBV7-2	TRBJ2-3	TGTGCCAGCAGCTTGGCTGGGGGGCCAAGCACAGATACGCAGTATTTT	CASSLAGGPSTDTQYF
few	TRBD1	TRBV20-1	TRBJ2-5	TGCAGTGCTAGAAACCACAGGGGTGGTCAAGAGACCCAGTACTTC	CSARNHRGGQETQYF
few	TRBD2	TRBV5-1	TRBJ2-5	TGCGCCACCACCGAGGCATTAGCGGGAGAGACCCAGTACTTC	CATTEALAGETQYF
many	NA	TRBV5-1	TRBJ2-1	TGCGCCAGCAGCTTGGGGGGGGCCGACTCTAAGCAGTTCTTC	CASSLGGADSKQFF
few	NA	TRBV12-3/TRBV12-4	TRBJ2-7	TGTGCCAGCACTGAGGGACATCAGAGCTCCTACGAGCAGTACTTC	CASTEGHQSSYEQYF
NA	NA	TRBV6-5	TRBJ1-4	TGTGCCAGCAGTTACTCGAAAGTGCACCTCTCTAATGAAAAACTGTTTTTT	CASSYSKVHLSNEKLFF
many	TRBD2	TRBV12-3/TRBV12-4	TRBJ2-2	TGTGCCAGCAGTTTATCGAGCGGGGGGCCCCCCGGGGAGCTGTTTTTT	CASSLSSGGPPGELFF
few	NA	TRBV2	TRBJ1-5	TGTGCCAGCAGTGCCGACTATCAGCCCCAGCATTTT	CASSADYQPQHF
many	NA	TRBV7-6	TRBJ2-5	TGTGCCAGCAGCTTATTTTCTTTAGAGACCCAGTACTTC	CASSLFSLETQYF
few	NA	TRBV6-1	TRBJ2-5	TGTGCCAGCAGTAGCGGGACAGGAGGGACCCAGTACTTC	CASSSGTGGTQYF
NA	TRBD1	TRBV6-2/TRBV6-3	TRBJ2-1	TGTGCCAGCAGTCGGACAGGGGCAAACAATGAGCAGTTCTTC	CASSRTGANNEQFF
few	NA	TRBV3-1	TRBJ1-1	TGTGCCAGCAGCCAAGATGACAGAAACACTGAAGCTTTCTTT	CASSQDDRNTEAFF
NA	TRBD1	TRBV4-2	TRBJ2-1	TGTGCCAGCAGCGAGAAGGTCGGGACAGGGGCCCCAAGCTACAATGAGCAGTTCTTC	CASSEKVGTGAPSYNEQFF
many	TRBD1	TRBV4-1	TRBJ2-3	TGCGCCAGCAGCCGCCTGACAGGGGGCGGTGGAGATACGCAGTATTTT	CASSRLTGGGGDTQYF
few	TRBD1	TRBV28	TRBJ2-7	TGTGCCAGCAGGCCCCCACCGGGACAGGGGGCCTACGAGCAGTACTTC	CASRPPPGQGAYEQYF